These 19 T cell receptor beta chains originate from one sample sequenced in a study of OX40 agonist ivuxolimab in advanced cancers. Generated by immunoSEQ multiplex PCR, the TCRdb table keeps only in-frame clones and is missing some. The table records 70,000 or so clones, 92% of them present only once. Sequenced here: CD4+ or CD8+ T cells sorted from blood, sampled in a trial of the OX40 agonist ivuxolimab. These receptors originate from an adult with an advanced solid tumor such as melanoma, head and neck, liver or kidney cancer.

V gene TRBV27 combines with J gene TRBJ2-7; D gene ambiguous. The CDR3 is 13 residues long. Germline V gene lookup returns CDR1 MNHEY and CDR2 SMNVEV (reference sequence). V shed 6 bases and J shed 0 bases, with 9 bases lying between them. The CDR3 nucleotides are TGTGCCAGCAGCTACACCGCCTCCTACGAGCAGTACTTC. Encoded protein: CASSYTASYEQYF.

The CDR3, as DNA: TGTGCCAGCAGTTACGACAGGGTGTACACCGGGGAGCTGTTTTTT. It codes for CASSYDRVYTGELFF. The V and J genes are TRBV6-5 and TRBJ2-2; 7 bases align to TRBD1. This CDR3 contains 15 residues. J lost 3 bases, V lost 2 bases, and 3 bases had no gene match. Germline values: CDR1 MNHEY, CDR2 SVGAGI.

This chain joins TRBV7-9 and TRBJ1-6; the match to TRBD1 covers 7 bases. Germline CDR1 and CDR2: SEHNR and FQNEAQ (reference sequence). With V trimmed by 5 bases and J by 6 bases, 4 bases remained unmatched. The CDR3 covers 14 residues. CDR3 sequence: CASSQGQINSPLHF. The CDR3 nucleotides read TGTGCCAGCAGCCAGGGACAGATTAATTCACCCCTCCACTTT.

This clone has just one count. This chain joins TRBV18 and TRBJ2-7; D is ambiguous. CDR1 is KGHSH and CDR2 is LQKENI in the germline V gene. CDR3 size: 13 residues. V lost 1 base to trimming and J lost 3 bases, with 7 bases between them. The CDR3 reads CASSPQDGYEQYF. In DNA form, the CDR3 reads TGTGCCAGCTCACCACAGGACGGCTACGAGCAGTACTTC.

Only one count was recorded for this clone. V and J are TRBV7-3 and TRBJ2-1; TRBD2 aligns across 7 bases. The CDR3 covers 15 residues. Looked up from germline, CDR1 is SGHTA and CDR2 is FQGTGA. Germline trimming cut 0 bases from V and 6 bases from J; bases unmatched to any gene: 5. CDR3 coding DNA: TGTGCCAGCAGCTTAACGGGACTACTACTCAATGAGCAGTTCTTC. Amino acid sequence: CASSLTGLLLNEQFF.

The genes are TRBV4-1 and TRBJ1-1; D is ambiguous. Per germline, CDR1 MGHRA and CDR2 YSYEKL. There are 16 residues in the CDR3. The V and J ends lost 1 base and 0 bases respectively, with 12 bases between them. The CDR3 DNA follows: TGCGCCAGCAGCCAAGTTTCCGGGTTGCTGAACACTGAAGCTTTCTTT. This gives the protein CASSQVSGLLNTEAFF.

This chain connects TRBV19 to TRBJ1-5, with 9 bases lining up with TRBD1. V was pared by 5 bases and J by 4 bases, with 9 bases of the junction left unmatched. CDR3 length: 16 amino acids. In germline, CDR1 is LNHDA, CDR2 SQIVND (reference sequence). CDR3: CASSYRDRESNQPQHF. CDR3 sequence (DNA): TGTGCCAGTAGTTACCGGGACAGGGAATCTAATCAGCCCCAGCATTTT.

The chain uses TRBV6-5 and TRBJ1-5; no clear D gene. Germline loops: CDR1 MNHEY, CDR2 SVGAGI. The ends were cut back, 5 bases at V and 3 bases at J, with 8 bases in the middle. The CDR3 is 13 residues long. CDR3 amino acids: CASSGNFNQPQHF. DNA for the CDR3: TGTGCCAGCAGTGGAAATTTCAATCAGCCCCAGCATTTT.

The rearrangement links TRBV7-9 to TRBJ1-1, with a tentative D call TRBD1 (6 bases). Trimming shortened V by 11 bases and J by 0 bases, and 13 bases separated the two germline ends. Germline V gives CDR1 SEHNR, CDR2 FQNEAQ (reference sequence). The CDR3 runs to 13 residues. The chain's CDR3 is CACLGALNTEAFF. The CDR3 DNA is TGTGCCTGCCTGGGGGCTTTGAACACTGAAGCTTTCTTT.

The chain combines TRBV9 with TRBJ2-7, with 11 bases identical to TRBD2. Trimming at V came to 0 bases and at J to 4 bases, leaving 0 bases not matched to a gene. Germline V gene sequence: CDR1 SGDLS, CDR2 YYNGEE. The CDR3 has 14 residues. In nucleotides, the CDR3 is TGTGCCAGCAGCGTAGGGACTAGCGGGTACGAGCAGTACTTC. Its translation: CASSVGTSGYEQYF.

This clone is a singleton in its sample. The genes are TRBV5-1 and TRBJ2-3; TRBD1 is a possible D gene (5 bases). V lost 2 bases, J lost 6 bases, and 7 bases lay in between. In germline, CDR1 is SGHRS, CDR2 YFSETQ. The CDR3 runs 12 residues. This chain's CDR3 is CASSFRVDTQYF. The CDR3 region has the DNA TGCGCCAGCAGCTTCAGGGTGGATACGCAGTATTTT. Full variable domain (rest looked up from reference TRBV5-1 and TRBJ2-3): KAGVTQTPRYLIKTRGQQVTLSCSPISGHRSVSWYQQTPGQGLQFLFEYFSETQRNKGNFPGRFSGRQFSNSRSEMNVSTLELGDSALYLCASSFRVDTQYFGPGTRLTVL.

The V gene is TRBV5-1, the J gene TRBJ2-1; D is ambiguous. Germline-derived CDR1 and CDR2 are SGHRS and YFSETQ. V was shortened by 1 base and J by 8 bases, with 10 bases between the two germline ends. This CDR3 is 13 amino acids long. For the CDR3, the DNA is TGCGCCAGCAGCTTGTCGGGCGCCGATGAGCAGTTCTTC. This encodes CASSLSGADEQFF.

This chain links TRBV4-3 with TRBJ2-1, with TRBD2 identical over 9 bases. V trimming: 1 base; J trimming: 3 bases; junction bases outside the gene matches: 7. CDR1 and CDR2 from the germline V gene are LGHNA and YSLEER. The CDR3 loop spans 17 amino acids. This CDR3 is CASSQGFAGGSYNEQFF. CDR3 DNA: TGCGCCAGCAGCCAAGGTTTCGCGGGGGGGAGCTACAATGAGCAGTTCTTC.

This chain connects TRBV4-1 to TRBJ2-7, with D possibly TRBD2 on 5 matching bases. CDR1 is MGHRA and CDR2 is YSYEKL in the germline V gene. This CDR3 comprises 14 residues. The V gene lost 3 bases and the J gene lost 2 bases, with 11 bases spanning the gap. The CDR3 loop is CASSHSDGTYEQYF. The CDR3 DNA reads as TGCGCCAGCAGCCATTCGGACGGGACCTACGAGCAGTACTTC.

V is TRBV5-4 and J is TRBJ2-1, with a weak D call TRBD1 (5 bases). The CDR3 runs to 15 residues. Germline V gene sequence: CDR1 SGHNT, CDR2 YYREEE (reference sequence). The V and J ends lost 4 bases and 2 bases respectively, with 13 bases between them. This chain's CDR3 is CASSEQDPTYNEQFF. The CDR3 nucleotides are TGTGCCAGCAGCGAACAGGACCCAACCTACAATGAGCAGTTCTTC.

The rearrangement uses TRBV9 and TRBJ2-3; D remains ambiguous. This CDR3 contains 16 residues. V was trimmed by 0 bases and J by 0 bases, leaving 11 bases between them. Germline loops: CDR1 SGDLS, CDR2 YYNGEE. Written as DNA, the CDR3 is TGTGCCAGCAGCGTAGGAGGCGGAACTAGCACAGATACGCAGTATTTT. Translating gives CASSVGGGTSTDTQYF.

The chain links TRBV28 to TRBJ2-7, with D hard to call. In germline, CDR1 is MDHEN, CDR2 SYDVKM. Trimming removed 7 bases from V and 6 bases from J, with 16 bases in between. This CDR3 is built from 13 residues. The CDR3 protein is CASTPLSGSEQYF. The CDR3 region has the DNA TGTGCCAGCACTCCCCTAAGTGGTAGCGAGCAGTACTTC. Using reference TRBV28 and TRBJ2-7 for the parts outside the CDR3, the full variable domain is DVKVTQSSRYLVKRTGEKVFLECVQDMDHENMFWYRQDPGLGLRLIYFSYDVKMKEKGDIPEGYSVSREKKERFSLILESASTNQTSMYLCASTPLSGSEQYFGPGTRLTVT.

This clone showed up just a few times. This CDR3 reads CASSQERGQINSPLHF. The CDR3, as DNA: TGCGCCAGCAGCCAAGAAAGGGGACAGATTAATTCACCCCTCCACTTT. The genes are TRBV4-1 and TRBJ1-6; 7 nucleotides align to TRBD1. V shed 0 bases, J shed 6 bases, and the junction held 5 bases outside the gene matches. The CDR3 has 16 amino acids. Germline CDR1 MGHRA, CDR2 YSYEKL.

This clone was observed a handful of times. The chain employs TRBV6-1 and TRBJ1-5, with D maybe TRBD1 (5 bases). Between the trimmed V and J ends, which lost 6 bases and 3 bases, there was a span of 12 bases. The CDR3 sequence is 14 residues long. Germline CDR1 MNHNS, CDR2 SASEGT. CDR3 loop: CASRAGQVNQPQHF. CDR3 DNA sequence: TGTGCCAGCAGGGCAGGACAAGTCAATCAGCCCCAGCATTTT.